This paragraph covers one TCR beta chain sequence. As yet, its antigen is unknown. The CDR3 contains 11 residues. V shed 8 bases and J shed 5 bases, with 9 bases lying between them. It was with a sample-barcoded 5' primer and a J-beta primer mix that a second PCR of about 6 to 11 cycles was run. Every single cDNA molecule received a tag from a template-switch adaptor with 12 random nucleotides. Via MiXCR, TCRdb re-called the 5' RACE reads, giving one row per CDR3 protein. The profile shows about 760,000 distinct CDR3 sequences, 45% to 70% of them singletons. This sample was included in a study of blood T cells in healthy people across ages. Study-wide points: Older age coincided with a roughly linear decline in TCR beta diversity per million T cells.

The sequence was obtained from a man between 35 and 55 years old in good health. V and J are TRBV12-3 or TRBV12-4 and TRBJ1-2; tentative D call: TRBD1 (6 bases). Sequencing was performed on blood. CDR3 nucleotide sequence: TGTGCCAGCGGTACAGGGTATGGCTACACCTTC. As protein: CASGTGYGYTF.